This T cell receptor beta chain was captured by sequencing in a study of T cells after yellow fever vaccination. Each CDR3 protein is one row after TCRdb ran MiXCR on the 5' RACE reads. The table shows approximately 610,000 distinct CDR3 sequences, with roughly a sixth occurring only once. In germline, CDR1 is LNHNV, CDR2 YYDKDF (reference sequence). The CDR3 contains 15 residues. V was trimmed by 0 bases and J by 4 bases, leaving 12 bases between them. This material consisted of PBMCs, taken roughly 5 days after the first yellow fever vaccination. The genes are TRBV15 and TRBJ2-5; D not resolved. The clonotype was recovered from a man younger than 30 who received the YFV17D yellow fever vaccine. The CDR3 region has the DNA TGTGCCACCAGCAGAGAGGGCAGGACGGGAGAGACCCAGTACTTC. This sequence encodes CATSREGRTGETQYF. The complete variable domain, with remaining parts taken from reference TRBV15 and TRBJ2-5, reads DAMVIQNPRYQVTQFGKPVTLSCSQTLNHNVMYWYQQKSSQAPKLLFHYYDKDFNNEADTPDNFQSRRPNTSFCFLDIRSPGLGDTAMYLCATSREGRTGETQYFGPGTRLLVL.